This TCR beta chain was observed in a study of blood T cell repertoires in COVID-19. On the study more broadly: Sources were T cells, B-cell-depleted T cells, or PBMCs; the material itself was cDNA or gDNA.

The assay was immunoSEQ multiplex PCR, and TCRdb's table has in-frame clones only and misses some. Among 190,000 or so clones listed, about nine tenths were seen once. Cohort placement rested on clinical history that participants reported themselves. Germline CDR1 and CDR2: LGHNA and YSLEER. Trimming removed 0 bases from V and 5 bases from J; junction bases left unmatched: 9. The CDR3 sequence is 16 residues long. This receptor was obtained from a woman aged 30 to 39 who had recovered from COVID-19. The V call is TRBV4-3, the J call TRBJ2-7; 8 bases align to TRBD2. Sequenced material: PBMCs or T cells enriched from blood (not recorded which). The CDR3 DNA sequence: TGCGCCAGCAGCCAAGATCTTAGTAGCGGGGTAAACGAGCAGTACTTC. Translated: CASSQDLSSGVNEQYF.